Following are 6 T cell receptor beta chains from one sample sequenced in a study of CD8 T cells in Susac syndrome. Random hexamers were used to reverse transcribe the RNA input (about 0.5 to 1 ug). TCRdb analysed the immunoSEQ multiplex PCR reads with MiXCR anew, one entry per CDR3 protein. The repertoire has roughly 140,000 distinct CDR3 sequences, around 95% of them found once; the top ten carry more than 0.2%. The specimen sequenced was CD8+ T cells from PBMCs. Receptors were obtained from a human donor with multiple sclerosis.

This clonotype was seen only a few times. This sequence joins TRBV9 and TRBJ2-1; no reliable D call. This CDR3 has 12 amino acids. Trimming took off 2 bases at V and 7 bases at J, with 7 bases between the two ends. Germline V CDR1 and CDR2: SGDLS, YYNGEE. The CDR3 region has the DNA TGTGCCAGCAGCGTTGGCAGGAATGAGCAGTTCTTC. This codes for CASSVGRNEQFF.

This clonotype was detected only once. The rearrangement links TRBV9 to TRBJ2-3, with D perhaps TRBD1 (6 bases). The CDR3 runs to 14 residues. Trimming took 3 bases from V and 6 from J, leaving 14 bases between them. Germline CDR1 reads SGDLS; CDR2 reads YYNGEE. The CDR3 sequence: CASSGDIGSDTQYF. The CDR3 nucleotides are TGTGCCAGCAGCGGGGACATAGGATCGGATACGCAGTATTTT. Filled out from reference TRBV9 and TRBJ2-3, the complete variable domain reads DSGVTQTPKHLITATGQRVTLRCSPRSGDLSVYWYQQSLDQGLQFLIQYYNGEERAKGNILERFSAQQFPDLHSELNLSSLELGDSALYFCASSGDIGSDTQYFGPGTRLTVL.

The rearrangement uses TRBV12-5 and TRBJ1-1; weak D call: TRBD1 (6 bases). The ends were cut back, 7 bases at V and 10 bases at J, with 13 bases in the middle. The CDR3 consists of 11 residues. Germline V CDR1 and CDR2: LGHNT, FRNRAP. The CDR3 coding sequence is TGTGCTAGTGAGTTGGGAGGGGGAGCTTTCTTT. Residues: CASELGGGAFF.

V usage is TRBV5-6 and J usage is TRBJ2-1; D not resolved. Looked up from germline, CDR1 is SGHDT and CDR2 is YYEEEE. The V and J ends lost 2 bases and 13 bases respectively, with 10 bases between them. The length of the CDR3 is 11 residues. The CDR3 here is CASSLGPFQFF. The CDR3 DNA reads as TGTGCCAGCAGCTTAGGTCCATTCCAGTTCTTC.

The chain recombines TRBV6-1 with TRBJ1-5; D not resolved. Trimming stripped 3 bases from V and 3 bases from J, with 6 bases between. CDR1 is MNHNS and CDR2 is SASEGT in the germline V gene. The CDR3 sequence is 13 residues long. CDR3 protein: CASSDKLNQPQHF. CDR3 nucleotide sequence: TGTGCCAGCAGTGACAAACTCAATCAGCCCCAGCATTTT.

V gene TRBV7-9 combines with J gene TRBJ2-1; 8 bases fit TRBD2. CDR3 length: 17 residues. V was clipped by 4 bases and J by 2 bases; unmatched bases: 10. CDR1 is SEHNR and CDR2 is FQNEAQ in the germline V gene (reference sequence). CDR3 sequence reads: CASSSTGGPTAYNEQFF. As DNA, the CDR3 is TGTGCCAGCAGCTCCACGGGGGGGCCGACGGCCTACAATGAGCAGTTCTTC.